Each of the 12 T cell receptor beta chains below was sequenced from the same sample in a study of CD8+ T cells in alopecia areata. Documented treatment: oral pan-JAK inhibitor, 5-10 mg twice daily. The authors extracted RNA and reverse transcribed it into cDNA as the sequencing template. Method: immunoSEQ multiplex PCR; TCRdb's copy keeps in-frame clones and lacks some. The sample records 160,000 or so clones, 65% being singletons. This specimen was CD4+ T cells sorted from blood, taken at week 4, from a patient treated with tofacitinib. The receptors stem from a human donor with alopecia areata.

The chain recombines TRBV9 with TRBJ1-1; D is undetermined. The CDR3 length is 14 residues. In germline, CDR1 is SGDLS, CDR2 YYNGEE. Trimming stripped 0 bases from V and 5 bases from J, with 11 bases between. For the CDR3, the DNA is TGTGCCAGCAGCGTAGGACACCGAGGGACTGAAGCTTTCTTT. This codes for CASSVGHRGTEAFF.

This clone occurred a few times. This rearrangement joins TRBV25-1 to TRBJ2-5, with D perhaps TRBD1 (6 bases). Trimming removed 6 bases at V and 5 bases at J, with 10 bases between. The CDR3 runs to 12 residues. Germline loops: CDR1 MGHDK, CDR2 SYGVNS. The CDR3 loop is CASSQGSETQYF. For the CDR3, the DNA is TGTGCCAGCAGCCAGGGGTCGGAGACCCAGTACTTC.

Notes on this clone: Different DNA sequences within this sample yield the same CDR3. The chain employs TRBV20-1 and TRBJ2-5; D remains ambiguous. The CDR3 has 11 amino acids. With 0 bases removed from V and 7 bases from J, the gap between germline ends came to 6 bases. CDR1 is DFQATT and CDR2 is SNEGSKA in the germline V gene (reference sequence). The CDR3 nucleotides read TGCAGTGCTAGAGATCGAGGGACCCAGTACTTC. This gives the protein CSARDRGTQYF.

This clone was found once. The chain combines TRBV6-4 with TRBJ1-1, with D maybe TRBD1 (6 bases). The CDR3 totals 12 residues. V was clipped by 0 bases and J by 11 bases, with 10 bases between them. The germline V gene has CDR1 MRHNA and CDR2 SNTAGT. Here the CDR3 DNA reads TGTGCCAGCAGTGACTCGCGGCAGGGGGCTTTCTTT. Translating gives CASSDSRQGAFF.

The chain links TRBV6-5 to TRBJ2-7; possibly TRBD2 for D (5 bases). V lost 2 bases, J lost 1 base, and 12 bases lay in between. Germline V CDR1 and CDR2: MNHEY, SVGAGI. The CDR3 is 15 amino acids. CDR3 residues: CASSYGGLESYEQYF. The CDR3 coding sequence is TGTGCCAGCAGTTACGGCGGGCTGGAGTCCTACGAGCAGTACTTC.

This rearrangement joins TRBV20-1 to TRBJ2-7; D is unresolved. This CDR3 comprises 11 residues. V lost 2 bases to trimming and J lost 1 base, with 3 bases between them. Germline loops: CDR1 DFQATT, CDR2 SNEGSKA (reference sequence). The CDR3 loop reads CSARNSYEQYF. DNA of the CDR3: TGCAGTGCTAGAAATTCCTACGAGCAGTACTTC.

This rearrangement joins TRBV19 to TRBJ1-1; no definite D call. The CDR3 extends over 16 amino acids. The V and J ends lost 3 bases and 0 bases respectively, with 14 bases between them. Per germline, CDR1 LNHDA and CDR2 SQIVND (reference sequence). The CDR3 nucleotides read TGTGCCAGTAGTATGGTACGAATTCTACTGAACACTGAAGCTTTCTTT. Residues: CASSMVRILLNTEAFF.

The chain joins TRBV6-6 to TRBJ1-4, with TRBD1 identical over 10 bases. Germline V CDR1 and CDR2: MNHNY, SVGAGI (reference sequence). This CDR3 contains 14 residues. The V and J ends lost 7 bases and 8 bases, in that order; junction bases with no gene match: 7. The CDR3 sequence: CASTPTGGGEKLFF. The CDR3 nucleotides are TGTGCCAGCACCCCGACAGGGGGCGGGGAAAAACTGTTTTTT.

This chain joins TRBV11-1 and TRBJ2-6; D possibly corresponds to TRBD1 (6 bases). Trimming removed 4 bases at V and 0 bases at J, with 10 bases between. Germline-derived CDR1 and CDR2 are SGHAT and FQDESV (reference sequence). The CDR3 is 16 amino acids. DNA for the CDR3: TGTGCCAGCAGCTCCAGACAGGACTCTGGGGCCAACGTCCTGACTTTC. It translates to CASSSRQDSGANVLTF.

This clone was observed a few times. The chain joins TRBV7-9 to TRBJ1-2; D is unclear. V was cut by 5 bases and J by 4 bases, with 8 bases left in between. This CDR3 contains 12 residues. CDR1 and CDR2 from the germline V gene are SEHNR and FQNEAQ (reference sequence). The CDR3 DNA reads as TGTGCCAGCAGCCCTCGGTTCTATGGCTACACCTTC. Translating gives CASSPRFYGYTF.

This chain joins TRBV7-2 and TRBJ1-1, with a tentative D call TRBD1 (6 bases). CDR1 and CDR2 from the germline V gene are SGHTA and FQGNSA. The CDR3 consists of 14 residues. Trimming pared 2 bases from V and 1 base from J, leaving 8 bases between. For the CDR3, the DNA is TGTGCCAGCAGCTTAAGGGGGTGGAACACTGAAGCTTTCTTT. It translates to CASSLRGWNTEAFF.

The table lists this clone with a few counts. J is TRBJ2-3 and V is TRBV29-1; 8 nucleotides align to TRBD1. The CDR3 loop spans 13 amino acids. Germline assignment: CDR1 SQVTM and CDR2 ANQGSEA. V lost 6 bases to trimming and J lost 4 bases; unmatched junction nucleotides: 6. CDR3 nucleotides: TGCAGCGTCGACAGGGGTTTACCAGATACGCAGTATTTT. Encoded protein: CSVDRGLPDTQYF.